This TCR beta chain was captured in a study of Ad26.COV2.S vaccination and SARS-CoV-2 variants. Looking at the study overall: The vaccine Ad26.COV2.S was put into the muscle once, or twice with 56 days between. Study-wide results and caveats: Considerable breadth of spike-specific CD8+ and CD4+ T cell responses has reportedly been documented following vaccination.

Clones were sequenced by immunoSEQ multiplex PCR, and TCRdb holds only the in-frame ones, with some missing. This table holds just under 250,000 clones, 88% found once. Worth noting for this clone: Its target is not known.

From germline, CDR1 is LNHDA and CDR2 SQIVND (reference sequence). This CDR3 is built from 14 residues. V was clipped by 4 bases and J by 1 base, with 10 bases between them. Treatment given: about 20 received Ad26.COV2.S at low or high dose, single or two shots; several received placebo; per-sample allocation not given. Day 63 after the first vaccine or placebo injection was the time point for sampling. The chain joins TRBV19 to TRBJ1-1; D is unresolved. The TCR was taken from a person aged 18-60 years who received the Ad26.COV2.S COVID-19 vaccine or a placebo. The material was peripheral blood, obtained in a trial of Ad26.COV2.S vaccine versus placebo. CDR3 sequence (DNA): TGTGCCAGTAGTAGCCGGACGGCGAACACTGAAGCTTTCTTT. Protein sequence: CASSSRTANTEAFF. Drawing the rest from reference TRBV19 and TRBJ1-1, the complete variable domain is DGGITQSPKYLFRKEGQNVTLSCEQNLNHDAMYWYRQDPGQGLRLIYYSQIVNDFQKGDIAEGYSVSREKKESFPLTVTSAQKNPTAFYLCASSSRTANTEAFFGQGTRLTVV.